The following is a T cell receptor beta chain sequence with its context. This record comes from a study of blood T cell repertoires in COVID-19. Study information: From T cells, B-cell-depleted T cells, or PBMCs came the material, which was cDNA or gDNA.

In the source study's methods: It was from reference gene primer amplification that nucleated cell counts were estimated. Profiled with immunoSEQ multiplex PCR; TCRdb holds only in-frame clones, not every one. V, J and clone size derive from that table, while D and trimming were established from the DNA sequence. The data show 160,000 or so clones, about 80% seen once. The CDR3 consists of 15 residues. Germline assignment: CDR1 MGHRA and CDR2 YSYEKL. The V segment lost 5 bases and the J segment 0 bases; nucleotides outside the gene matches: 6. The sample consisted of peripheral blood. This clonotype was obtained from a human donor in a cohort sampled during active COVID-19. The rearrangement links TRBV4-1 to TRBJ2-7; TRBD2 matches 8 bases. The CDR3 loop is CASSSRRGVSYEQYF. CDR3 DNA: TGCGCCAGCAGCAGCCGGCGGGGGGTCTCCTACGAGCAGTACTTC.